This entry concerns a single TCR beta chain. Original processing notes: Reference gene primers were amplified, and this amplification served to estimate nucleated cell counts. TCRdb keeps only in-frame clones here, not all; method: immunoSEQ multiplex PCR. Clone size and the V and J calls come from that table; the DNA yielded D and trimming. Among about 130,000 clones listed, nearly 70% were seen once. These data originate in a study of blood T cell repertoires in COVID-19. Background on the study: The study drew acute and convalescent COVID-19 samples from the United States, Italy and Spain. T cells, B-cell-depleted T cells, or PBMCs supplied cDNA or gDNA.

V gave up 7 bases and J gave up 7 bases; unmatched junction bases: 6. This CDR3 has 12 residues. Germline CDR1 reads SNHLY; CDR2 reads FYNNEI. The chain employs TRBV2 and TRBJ1-1; TRBD1 matches 7 bases. This receptor was obtained from a woman in her 70s with acute or convalescent COVID-19. Sequencing used peripheral blood. In nucleotides, the CDR3 is TGTGCCAGCAACCTGGGACAGAATGAAGCTTTCTTT. Protein: CASNLGQNEAFF. Combining the CDR3 with reference TRBV2 and TRBJ1-1 gives the whole variable domain EPEVTQTPSHQVTQMGQEVILRCVPISNHLYFYWYRQILGQKVEFLVSFYNNEISEKSEIFDDQFSVERPDGSNFTLKIRSTKLEDSAMYFCASNLGQNEAFFGQGTRLTVV.